This TCR beta chain was sequenced for a study of OX40 agonist ivuxolimab in advanced cancers. J gave up 0 bases and V 3 bases, and 2 bases lay outside the gene matches. Germline CDR1 reads LNHDA; CDR2 reads SQIVND (reference sequence). The CDR3 is 15 residues long. Profiling relied on immunoSEQ multiplex PCR, and the TCRdb table lists in-frame clones only, not all of them. The table lists more than 50,000 clones, 85% of them singletons. The chain carries TRBV19 and TRBJ2-1, with 7 bases identical to TRBD2. This TCR was sampled from an adult with an advanced solid tumor such as melanoma, head and neck, liver or kidney cancer. Sequenced here: CD4+ or CD8+ T cells sorted from blood, sampled in a trial of the OX40 agonist ivuxolimab. The CDR3 here is CASSMGGSSYNEQFF. The DNA of the CDR3 is TGTGCCAGTAGTATGGGGGGGAGCTCCTACAATGAGCAGTTCTTC.